What follows are 16 T cell receptor beta chains derived from one specimen sequenced in a study of CD8 T cells in ankylosing spondylitis (dated by TCRdb to about 2017). Library method: 5' RACE. Sequencing used an Illumina HiSeq 2500. TCRdb ran its own pipeline on the public reads, namely fastp trimming at Q25 and MiXCR clone calling, and kept in-frame beta chains. Identical CDR3 protein sequences are pooled into one entry, listed with their most common genes and DNA. The sample records around 130,000 distinct CDR3 sequences, approximately 17% of which are singletons. The biggest ten clones account for around a third of the sample. General study outcomes and caveats: A TCR beta motif made up of about eight highly homologous amino acid variants appeared to be characteristic of blood from ankylosing spondylitis patients.

Their recognized antigens are unknown. Sequences were obtained from blood, either unsorted or a sorted T cell fraction (not recorded which). The receptors originated from a male donor with ankylosing spondylitis.

The table lists this clonotype with many counts. This chain links TRBV29-1 with TRBJ1-2, with D perhaps TRBD1 (6 bases). From germline, CDR1 is SQVTM and CDR2 ANQGSEA. V gave up 7 bases and J gave up 2 bases, with 14 bases separating them. The CDR3 totals 13 residues. DNA for the CDR3: TGCAGCGGCTTGGCGGGGACAAACTATGGCTACACCTTC. Amino acid sequence: CSGLAGTNYGYTF.

The chain uses TRBV2 and TRBJ2-1; 7 bases line up with TRBD1. The ends lost 3 bases at V and 2 bases at J; junction bases unmatched: 4. CDR1 and CDR2 (germline): SNHLY, FYNNEI. The length of the CDR3 is 15 residues. DNA for the CDR3: TGTGCCAGCAGTGACCGGGACAGAACCTACAATGAGCAGTTCTTC. This gives the protein CASSDRDRTYNEQFF. Drawing the rest from reference TRBV2 and TRBJ2-1, the complete variable domain is EPEVTQTPSHQVTQMGQEVILRCVPISNHLYFYWYRQILGQKVEFLVSFYNNEISEKSEIFDDQFSVERPDGSNFTLKIRSTKLEDSAMYFCASSDRDRTYNEQFFGPGTRLTVL.

The V call is TRBV4-1, the J call TRBJ2-3; unclear D gene. Trimming took 1 base from V and 2 from J, leaving 10 bases between them. The CDR3 extends over 15 amino acids. CDR1 MGHRA and CDR2 YSYEKL come from the germline V gene. Here the CDR3 reads CASSQVPDLTDTQYF. As DNA, the CDR3 is TGCGCCAGCAGCCAAGTGCCAGACCTCACAGATACGCAGTATTTT.

This clonotype was counted between two and nine times. The chain carries TRBV10-3 and TRBJ2-1; D remains unclear. CDR1 is ENHRY and CDR2 is SYGVKD in the germline V gene. The CDR3 runs 16 residues. V lost 2 bases and J 6 bases, leaving 17 bases between the germline ends. CDR3 sequence reads: CAISEVLAGWGNEQFF. In DNA, the CDR3 is TGTGCCATCAGTGAGGTGTTAGCTGGATGGGGCAATGAGCAGTTCTTC.

This clonotype was counted only a few times. The V gene is TRBV25-1, the J gene TRBJ1-1; D may be TRBD1 (6 bases). V lost 4 bases and J 11 bases, leaving 17 bases between the germline ends. This CDR3 is 13 amino acids long. CDR1 is MGHDK and CDR2 is SYGVNS in the germline V gene. The CDR3 spells CASSGRQDFDAFF. The DNA for the CDR3 is TGTGCCAGCAGTGGCCGACAGGACTTTGATGCTTTCTTT.

The rearrangement joins TRBV7-2 to TRBJ2-3; D may be TRBD1 or TRBD2 (5 bases each). The CDR3 loop spans 12 amino acids. V was shortened by 7 bases and J by 8 bases, with 13 bases between the two germline ends. The germline gives CDR1 SGHTA, CDR2 FQGNSA. The CDR3 bases are TGTGCCAGCATCGGGACGGGTGGTACGCAGTATTTT. Protein product: CASIGTGGTQYF.

This clonotype turned up a few times. The chain's CDR3 is CASSFSQGYGYTF. The DNA for the CDR3 is TGTGCCAGCAGTTTCTCCCAGGGCTATGGCTACACCTTC. The gene calls are TRBV27 and TRBJ1-2; D perhaps matches TRBD1 (5 bases). Germline CDR1 reads MNHEY; CDR2 reads SMNVEV (reference sequence). The CDR3 is 13 amino acids. Trimming removed 3 bases from V and 4 bases from J, with 9 bases in between.

The gene calls are TRBV2 and TRBJ2-2; TRBD1 aligns across 10 bases. The CDR3 runs 18 residues. Germline trimming cut 6 bases from V and 1 base from J; bases unmatched to any gene: 11. In germline, CDR1 is SNHLY, CDR2 FYNNEI. For the CDR3, the DNA is TGTGCCAGCAGGACGACAGGGGGCGCATCGTGGAACACCGGGGAGCTGTTTTTT. Protein sequence: CASRTTGGASWNTGELFF.

The CDR3 here is CASSQKPGLAGGPGYEQYF. CDR3 coding DNA: TGTGCCAGCAGCCAGAAGCCGGGACTAGCGGGAGGGCCCGGCTACGAGCAGTACTTC. This chain connects TRBV3-1 to TRBJ2-7; 16 nucleotides match TRBD2. The CDR3 spans 19 residues. After removal of 3 bases from V and 3 bases from J, the junction contained 11 bases not matched to a gene. Germline CDR1 LGHDT, CDR2 YNNKEL (reference sequence).

This clonotype was counted ten times or more. V is TRBV15 and J is TRBJ2-3, with 8 nucleotides matching TRBD2. Germline lookup yields CDR1 LNHNV and CDR2 YYDKDF (reference sequence). V lost 7 bases, J lost 5 bases, and 11 bases stayed unmatched. The CDR3 sequence is 15 residues long. CDR3 in DNA: TGTGCCACCAATCCCGAGCGGGAGTGGGTAGATACGCAGTATTTT. It encodes CATNPEREWVDTQYF. The variable domain in full, with the rest retrieved from reference TRBV15 and TRBJ2-3, is DAMVIQNPRYQVTQFGKPVTLSCSQTLNHNVMYWYQQKSSQAPKLLFHYYDKDFNNEADTPDNFQSRRPNTSFCFLDIRSPGLGDTAMYLCATNPEREWVDTQYFGPGTRLTVL.

This chain links TRBV7-9 with TRBJ2-3; D is unclear. The CDR3 runs 13 residues. Germline loops: CDR1 SEHNR, CDR2 FQNEAQ (reference sequence). Trimming shortened V by 1 base and J by 6 bases, and 8 bases separated the two germline ends. The CDR3 DNA sequence: TGTGCCAGCAGCTTAGGGCTCTACGATACGCAGTATTTT. Translating it yields CASSLGLYDTQYF. Complete variable domain (other parts from reference TRBV7-9 and TRBJ2-3): DTGVSQNPRHKITKRGQNVTFRCDPISEHNRLYWYRQTLGQGPEFLTYFQNEAQLEKSRLLSDRFSAERPKGSFSTLEIQRTEQGDSAMYLCASSLGLYDTQYFGPGTRLTVL.

V is TRBV9 and J is TRBJ2-1; a weak D match, TRBD2 (5 bases). Germline loops: CDR1 SGDLS, CDR2 YYNGEE. CDR3 size: 15 residues. Deletions cut 1 base from V and 5 bases from J, with 13 bases between. The CDR3 reads CASSVSGSSDNEQFF. The CDR3, as DNA: TGTGCCAGCAGCGTAAGCGGCTCGTCTGACAATGAGCAGTTCTTC.

This clonotype occurred a few times. This CDR3 is CASSPPRGLAETYNEQFF. The CDR3, as DNA: TGTGCCAGCTCACCACCCCGGGGACTAGCGGAAACCTACAATGAGCAGTTCTTC. This chain uses TRBV18 with TRBJ2-1; 11 bases align to TRBD2. There are 18 residues in the CDR3. Germline V gives CDR1 KGHSH, CDR2 LQKENI. Germline trimming cut 0 bases from V and 2 bases from J; bases unmatched to any gene: 6. The full variable domain, in which reference TRBV18 and TRBJ2-1 provide the parts outside the CDR3, is NAGVMQNPRHLVRRRGQEARLRCSPMKGHSHVYWYRQLPEEGLKFMVYLQKENIIDESGMPKERFSAEFPKEGPSILRIQQVVRGDSAAYFCASSPPRGLAETYNEQFFGPGTRLTVL.

The V gene is TRBV20-1, the J gene TRBJ1-3, with 10 bases that match TRBD1. With 6 bases clipped from V and 0 bases from J, the junction kept 5 bases outside the gene matches. Germline loops: CDR1 DFQATT, CDR2 SNEGSKA (reference sequence). This CDR3 has 15 residues. The CDR3 bases are TGCAGTGCGAGACAGGGGGCCAACTCTGGAAACACCATATATTTT. This codes for CSARQGANSGNTIYF.

The rearrangement joins TRBV27 to TRBJ2-7; either TRBD1 or TRBD2 may fit D (6 bases each). The CDR3 has 11 residues. CDR1 is MNHEY and CDR2 is SMNVEV in the germline V gene (reference sequence). The V and J ends lost 3 bases and 9 bases respectively, with 9 bases between them. CDR3 protein: CASSFGGAQYF. The DNA of the CDR3 is TGTGCCAGCAGTTTCGGGGGCGCGCAGTACTTC.

J is TRBJ1-5 and V is TRBV27, with a tentative D call TRBD1 (6 bases). Trimming left V 2 bases short and J 2 bases short, with 10 bases between. The CDR3 contains 15 residues. The germline V gene encodes CDR1 MNHEY and CDR2 SMNVEV (reference sequence). The CDR3 DNA is TGTGCCAGCAGTTTAGGGGGGGCAGGCAATCAGCCCCAGCATTTT. Translated: CASSLGGAGNQPQHF.